This TCR beta chain was recorded in a study of radiotherapy plus CTLA-4 blockade in lung cancer (dated by TCRdb to the late 2010s). For the study in its entirety: Among enrolled patients, roughly 18% had an objective response and 31% reached disease control. The research as a whole found: The strongest predictors of response, as reported, were early dynamic changes in blood T cell clones along with a rise in serum interferon-beta after radiation. After treatment with radiotherapy and ipilimumab, TCR clones that originated in tumors expanded in peripheral blood.

The CDR3 sequence holds 14 residues, the cysteine and valine included. The sequence is cut down to CDR3 DNA, 42 bases in frame from base 1. Trimming removed 6 bases from V and 0 bases from J, leaving 12 bases between the germline ends. CDR1 LNHDA and CDR2 SQIVND are derived from the germline V gene (reference sequence). Receptors were amplified or captured by the immunoSEQ multiplex PCR assay. TCRdb took this table from immuneACCESS and kept in-frame rearrangements with V and J called. Such tables lack part of the clones; where checked against another copy, unresolved V genes explain under half of the gap, and the rest is unexplained. The sample contains some 110,000 clones, more than 65% of them found a single time. The top ten clones comprise around 4.8% of the sample. Of note for this clone: Its antigen is currently not known. Qualities for individual bases were not recorded, and no much larger clone is one base off.

In this study, focal radiation therapy paired with CTLA-4 blockade (ipilimumab) was tested in patients who had chemo-refractory metastatic non-small-cell lung cancer. The sample consisted of peripheral blood, taken from a patient treated with radiotherapy plus ipilimumab. The rearrangement joined TRBV19 to TRBJ2-7; a weak D assignment points to TRBD2 (6 bases agree). The origin of this receptor is a human donor with non-small cell lung cancer who had a partial response to radiotherapy plus ipilimumab. In nucleotide form, the sequence is TGTGCCAGTAGAGGAGACGGGAGCTCCTACGAGCAGTACGTC. Protein translation: CASRGDGSSYEQYV.